This T cell receptor beta chain was recovered during a study of CD8 T cells in ankylosing spondylitis. Notes on the study in general: It was reported that disease-linked clones were significantly enriched in matched ankylosing spondylitis synovial fluid. Ankylosing spondylitis blood appeared to carry a characteristic TCR beta motif of roughly 8 highly homologous variants. Several of the motif variants were reported before in synovial fluid and blood from reactive arthritis.

TCRdb fed the 5' RACE reads into MiXCR, producing one record per CDR3 protein. This table holds 150,000 to 200,000 distinct CDR3 sequences, roughly 12% found once. This clonotype has ten or more counts. Antigen specificity is unknown. The receptor's source is a male donor with ankylosing spondylitis or in good health (not recorded which). The material sequenced was blood, either unsorted or a sorted T cell fraction (not recorded which).

The DNA for the CDR3 is TGCAGCCTAGGGGGGGGTATAGACACCGGGGAGCTGTTTTTT. This sequence encodes CSLGGGIDTGELFF. The chain employs TRBV29-1 and TRBJ2-2, with a possible D match to TRBD2 (7 bases). CDR1 is SQVTM, CDR2 ANQGSEA, per germline. The CDR3 extends over 14 amino acids. Between the trimmed V and J ends, which lost 8 bases and 3 bases, there was a span of 16 bases.